These T cell receptor beta chains were read from a single sample in a study of blood T cell repertoires in COVID-19. Profiling relied on immunoSEQ multiplex PCR, and the TCRdb table lists in-frame clones only, not all of them. The sample shows roughly 380,000 clones, roughly 86% of them seen only once. Sequenced material: peripheral blood. These receptor sequences come from a human donor with acute or convalescent COVID-19. The donor label of this sample is uncertain. Each CDR3 is given with its conserved first and last residue. The D gene is left open where the match is weak. Some rows have no size entry. The others give once, few or many, or a class for an expanded clone.

length,V,J,size,D,DNA,CDR3
15,TRBV5-1,TRBJ1-1,.,.,TGCGCCAGCAGCCGAGGACTCTTGGGGAACACTGAAGCTTTCTTT,CASSRGLLGNTEAFF
15,TRBV4-2,TRBJ1-4,few,TRBD1,TGTGCCAGCAGCCACCTCAGGGGGAGTAATGAAAAACTGTTTTTT,CASSHLRGSNEKLFF
17,TRBV3-1/TRBV3-2,TRBJ1-6,.,.,TGTGCCAGCAGCCAAGATGGGGCAGGGGCCTATAATTCACCCCTCCACTTT,CASSQDGAGAYNSPLHF
17,TRBV5-1,TRBJ2-2,.,TRBD2,TGCGCCAGCAGCTTTCTAGCGGGAGGCACGGGCACCGGGGAGCTGTTTTTT,CASSFLAGGTGTGELFF
13,TRBV11-1,TRBJ2-7,.,.,TGTGCCAGCGGGCTCCAGGGGCCACGGGAGCAGTACTTC,CASGLQGPREQYF
14,TRBV6-6,TRBJ2-7,.,TRBD1,TGTGCCAGCAGCACCCGGCAGGGGGCGCGAGAGCAGTACTTC,CASSTRQGAREQYF
16,TRBV7-6,TRBJ2-1,.,TRBD2,TGTGCCAGCAGCCCGACTAGCGGGGGGGCCTACAATGAGCAGTTCTTC,CASSPTSGGAYNEQFF
12,TRBV2,TRBJ2-7,.,.,TGTGCCAGCAGTCTTCAACATTACGAGCAGTACTTC,CASSLQHYEQYF
16,TRBV7-9,TRBJ1-2,.,.,TGTGCCAGCAGCCCGGAACAGGGAATAACGCCGGAGGGCTACACCTTC,CASSPEQGITPEGYTF
15,TRBV7-2,TRBJ1-5,.,TRBD1,TGTGCCAGCAGCTTACAGACAGGGATTTTACAGCCCCAGCATTTT,CASSLQTGILQPQHF
13,TRBV5-4,TRBJ1-2,.,.,TGTGCCAGCAGCTTGGACAGGACAAATGGCTACACCTTC,CASSLDRTNGYTF
14,TRBV30,TRBJ2-5,.,.,TGTGCCTGGAGTCCACACTCAGATCGGGGGACCCAGTACTTC,CAWSPHSDRGTQYF
16,TRBV11-2,TRBJ2-2,.,TRBD1,TGTGCCAGCAGCACTGGACAGGGGGCGAACACCGGGGAGCTGTTTTTT,CASSTGQGANTGELFF
15,TRBV28,TRBJ1-2,.,.,TGTGCCAGCAGTTTAGGGACACCCGCTAACTATGGCTACACCTTC,CASSLGTPANYGYTF
16,TRBV4-2,TRBJ2-5,.,TRBD2,TGTGCCAGCAGCCAAGATCGGGAGCGGGGGAAAGAGACCCAGTACTTC,CASSQDRERGKETQYF
12,TRBV5-1,TRBJ2-7,.,.,TGCGCCAGCAGCCAGACTAGTGGCGAGCAGTACTTC,CASSQTSGEQYF
14,TRBV5-1,TRBJ1-4,once,.,TGCGCCAGCAGCCAGGGGCAGGGGAGTGAAAAACTGTTTTTT,CASSQGQGSEKLFF
14,TRBV30,TRBJ2-4,.,.,TGTGCCTGGAGGCCTACCACTAACAAAAACATTCAGTACTTC,CAWRPTTNKNIQYF
12,TRBV12-3/TRBV12-4,TRBJ2-2,.,.,TGTGCCAGCAGTTTTCTATCTGGGGAGCTGTTTTTT,CASSFLSGELFF
17,TRBV5-6,TRBJ1-1,.,TRBD1,TGTGCCAGCAGCTTGGCGGGACAGGGGGCCCTGAGCACTGAAGCTTTCTTT,CASSLAGQGALSTEAFF